This T cell receptor (beta chain) was retrieved from a study of T cells in Graves' hyperthyroidism and ophthalmopathy. The study's findings and limits: Blood held most thyroid clonotypes expanded above 0.001 frequency.

Amplification targeted TCR beta CDR3 regions from RNA transcripts. An initial round of RT-PCR targeting the TCR CDR3 relied on the HTBI primer set. TCRdb reprocessed the multiplex PCR reads with MiXCR, giving one entry per CDR3 protein. The sample lists some 180,000 distinct CDR3 sequences; roughly a sixth were seen once. This clonotype was counted only a few times. Its antigen is currently unknown. The CDR3 totals 15 residues. CDR1 is MNHEY, CDR2 SMNVEV, per germline (reference sequence). With 5 bases clipped from V and 7 bases from J, the junction kept 12 bases outside the gene matches. This chain uses TRBV27 with TRBJ2-5; 8 bases align to TRBD1. Sample: blood. The TCR sequence derives from a woman aged 50 to 60 with Graves' hyperthyroidism. The CDR3 sequence: CASSRSDRASWTQYF. The CDR3 region has the DNA TGTGCCAGCAGTCGATCGGACAGGGCCTCCTGGACCCAGTACTTC.